This entry features one T cell receptor beta chain sequence. The TCR library protocol was used to attach unique molecular identifiers. These identifiers were attached to individual cDNA molecules. TCRdb re-analysed the 5' RACE reads in MiXCR, keeping a single row per CDR3 protein. The sample records about 77,000 distinct CDR3 sequences, 10% to 15% being singletons. This CDR3 comprises 17 residues. Germline V CDR1 and CDR2: KGHSH, LQKENI. Trimming stripped 0 bases from V and 7 bases from J, with 19 bases between. The data were taken from a study of early T cells in non-severe SARS-CoV-2 infection. V is TRBV18 and J is TRBJ2-1, with D unclear. This receptor was obtained from an adult who was a healthcare worker with PCR-confirmed SARS-CoV-2 infection or an uninfected control (not recorded which). The donor label of this sample is uncertain. The starting material was whole blood, obtained at baseline. The CDR3 DNA reads as TGTGCCAGCTCACCACCAAATTTAAATTCGCGGAGTAATGAGCAGTTCTTC. It yields the protein CASSPPNLNSRSNEQFF.